One TCR beta chain is described in this entry. No antigen is known for it. The sequencing template was cDNA reverse transcribed from extracted RNA. The method was immunoSEQ multiplex PCR; TCRdb's version includes in-frame clones alone and lacks a portion of them. Of 150,000 to 200,000 clones listed, under 60% are singletons. Treatment specified: oral pan-JAK inhibitor, 5-10 mg twice daily. Those with alopecia areata gave lesional scalp punch biopsies and peripheral blood. The data were obtained in a study of CD8+ T cells in alopecia areata. Study details: For the treated group, dosing was oral tofacitinib at 5 to 10 mg twice daily.

J gave up 9 bases and V 0 bases, and 6 bases lay outside the gene matches. CDR1 is GTSNPN, CDR2 SVGIG, per germline (reference sequence). The CDR3 consists of 15 residues. Study conclusions and caveats: In lesional scalp, particularly from alopecia totalis/universalis, clonality was higher than in normal scalp. Tofacitinib significantly brought down scalp clonality and expanded CD8+ clones among top 100.

This specimen was CD8+ T cells sorted from blood, taken at week 24, from a patient treated with tofacitinib. The rearrangement links TRBV30 to TRBJ1-5; 12 bases are shared with TRBD1. This TCR derives from a human donor with alopecia areata. CDR3: CAWSVGTGGKLPQHF. The DNA of the CDR3 is TGTGCCTGGAGTGTCGGGACAGGGGGCAAGTTGCCCCAGCATTTT.